This is a list of T cell receptor beta chains from one sample in a study of shared clonotypes between healthy human individuals. TCRdb's table, derived via immunoSEQ multiplex PCR, lists solely in-frame clones and lacks some. The data contain over 750,000 clones, 90% to 97% of them seen just once; the ten biggest clones take up around 0.25%. The sequenced sample consisted of naive CD8+ T cells sorted from blood. These receptors were collected from a man younger than 45 in good health. CDR3s include the opening cysteine and the closing phenylalanine or tryptophan. Each record gives: J gene, D gene, clone size, V gene, CDR3 DNA, CDR3 protein. The D gene is left open where the match is weak. Size tells how often a clone was seen (once, few, many) or the class of an expanded clone, and some rows leave it out.

TRBJ1-1,TRBD1,.,TRBV27,TGTGCCAGCAGTTTAACAGGGGGCACTGAAGCTTTCTTT,CASSLTGGTEAFF
TRBJ2-1,TRBD2,.,TRBV27,TGTGCCAGCAGTTCGAGCGGGAGGTTCTACAATGAGCAGTTCTTC,CASSSSGRFYNEQFF
TRBJ2-1,TRBD2,.,TRBV6-6,TGTGCCAGCAACCCCAGAGGGGAGGGCTCAGATGAGCAGTTCTTC,CASNPRGEGSDEQFF
TRBJ2-5,.,.,TRBV5-1,TGCGCCAGCCGCCGGGACGGGGTCCAAGAGACCCAGTACTTC,CASRRDGVQETQYF
TRBJ2-1,.,.,TRBV14,TGTGCCAGCAGCCCTTTCGGGGAGTTCTACCACAATGAGCAGTTCTTC,CASSPFGEFYHNEQFF
TRBJ2-1,TRBD2,.,TRBV6-5,TGTGCCAGCAGTCTGATAGGACTAGATTACAATGAGCAGTTCTTC,CASSLIGLDYNEQFF
TRBJ1-1,.,.,TRBV29-1,TGCAGCGTTTTTACTCCGGCCAGGTCAGACACTGAAGCTTTCTTT,CSVFTPARSDTEAFF
TRBJ2-5,.,.,TRBV11-3,TGTGCCAGCAGCTCCCGGGACACTAGTTGGGGGCCTCAAGAGACCCAGTACTTC,CASSSRDTSWGPQETQYF
TRBJ2-7,TRBD1,.,TRBV9,TGTGCCAGCAGCGTAGGGGAGAACAGGGGATCCTACGAGCAGTACTTC,CASSVGENRGSYEQYF
TRBJ2-7,.,.,TRBV11-3,TGTGCCAGCAGCCTGGACAGAAACGAGCAGTACTTC,CASSLDRNEQYF
TRBJ1-2,.,once,TRBV5-8,TGTGCCAGCAGCCCTAGTCTCGGGTCCAAAACCTATGGCTACACCTTC,CASSPSLGSKTYGYTF
TRBJ1-4,.,.,TRBV9,TGTGCCAGCAGCTCCGAAGGAGGGTGGAATGAAAAACTGTTTTTT,CASSSEGGWNEKLFF
TRBJ2-7,.,.,TRBV11-2,TGTGCCAGCAGGGACAGCCTAACCTACGAGCAGTACTTC,CASRDSLTYEQYF
TRBJ2-5,.,.,TRBV6-6,TGTGCCAGCAGTTACCGGCAGGTCGCCCTACAAGAGACCCAGTACTTC,CASSYRQVALQETQYF
TRBJ2-3,TRBD1,.,TRBV7-2,TGTGCCAGCAGCTTAGGGGACAGCCGCACAGATACGCAGTATTTT,CASSLGDSRTDTQYF
TRBJ2-7,TRBD2,.,TRBV7-8,TGTGCCAGCAGCTCTCCGTTAGCGGGAGGGCAATTATACGAGCAGTACTTC,CASSSPLAGGQLYEQYF
TRBJ2-1,.,.,TRBV27,TGTGCCAGCAGTTTATCCACAAATGAGCAGTTCTTC,CASSLSTNEQFF
TRBJ2-3,TRBD1,.,TRBV10-3,TGTGCCATACGAACTGGGGACAGGGGCACAGATACGCAGTATTTT,CAIRTGDRGTDTQYF
TRBJ2-7,TRBD2,.,TRBV7-9,TGTGCCAGTTCGGGACCCCTCAGGGGACGGGAGGGCCTGTGGGAAGAGCAGTACTTC,CASSGPLRGREGLWEEQYF
TRBJ2-6,.,.,TRBV9,TGTGCCAGCAGCGTAGGACGGTTCTCTGGGGCCAACGTCCTGACTTTC,CASSVGRFSGANVLTF
TRBJ1-5,.,.,TRBV4-1,TGCGCCAGCAGCCAAGTCCTGCGTAAGCCCCAGCATTTT,CASSQVLRKPQHF
TRBJ2-7,.,.,TRBV5-4,TGTGCCAGCAGCTCAAGCCACAGGGTCAACGAGCAGTACTTC,CASSSSHRVNEQYF